These 28 T cell receptor beta chains came from one sample sequenced in a study of tumor-infiltrating T cells and Merkel cell polyomavirus. On the study more broadly: CD8+ T cells recognized the Merkel cell polyomavirus KLL epitope.

Assay: immunoSEQ multiplex PCR; the TCRdb copy retains only in-frame clones and omits some. Among some 25,000 clones, roughly 85% were seen once, and the ten largest hold roughly 2.7%. Every patient's tumor was robustly positive for Merkel cell polyomavirus Large T antigen on immunohistochemistry. Sequencing was done on a sample of lymph node tissue. The receptors originated from a man aged 45-65 years with Merkel cell carcinoma.

This chain links TRBV29-1 with TRBJ1-1; no clear D. This CDR3 has 13 residues. Germline V gene data show CDR1 as SQVTM and CDR2 as ANQGSEA. V dropped 3 bases and J dropped 4 bases, with 12 bases sitting between them. This CDR3 is CSVDQRVGTEAFF. In DNA form, the CDR3 reads TGCAGCGTTGACCAGCGGGTAGGCACTGAAGCTTTCTTT.

V is TRBV7-3 and J is TRBJ2-1, with 10 bases lining up with TRBD2. The V and J ends lost 7 bases and 0 bases, in that order; junction bases with no gene match: 12. Germline V gene lookup returns CDR1 SGHTA and CDR2 FQGTGA. The CDR3 extends over 18 amino acids. The CDR3 DNA is TGTGCCAGCACTCGTCTAGCGGGAGCCCCCAACTCCTACAATGAGCAGTTCTTC. Its protein is CASTRLAGAPNSYNEQFF.

CDR3 sequence: CASSPGQSYEQYF. The CDR3 DNA follows: TGTGCCAGCAGCCCAGGACAGTCCTACGAGCAGTACTTC. J is TRBJ2-7 and V is TRBV6-1; maybe TRBD1 (6 bases). V lost 6 bases and J 1 base, leaving 10 bases between the germline ends. The germline V gene has CDR1 MNHNS and CDR2 SASEGT. There are 13 residues in the CDR3.

V gene TRBV6-5 combines with J gene TRBJ2-5, with D maybe TRBD1 (6 bases). Germline values: CDR1 MNHEY, CDR2 SVGAGI. This CDR3 has 15 residues. Deletions cut 2 bases from V and 5 bases from J, with 15 bases between. CDR3 nucleotides: TGTGCCAGCAGTTACGGGCAGGGGATAAGGGAGACCCAGTACTTC. Encoded protein: CASSYGQGIRETQYF.

This rearrangement joins TRBV5-1 to TRBJ2-3; 9 bases map to TRBD2. This CDR3 has 16 amino acids. The V gene's germline CDR1 is SGHRS and CDR2 YFSETQ. The V and J ends lost 4 bases and 5 bases, in that order; junction bases with no gene match: 11. CDR3 amino acids: CASSPFGGGEGDTQYF. CDR3 DNA sequence: TGCGCCAGCAGCCCCTTCGGCGGGGGGGAAGGAGATACGCAGTATTTT. The full variable domain, in which reference TRBV5-1 and TRBJ2-3 provide the parts outside the CDR3, is KAGVTQTPRYLIKTRGQQVTLSCSPISGHRSVSWYQQTPGQGLQFLFEYFSETQRNKGNFPGRFSGRQFSNSRSEMNVSTLELGDSALYLCASSPFGGGEGDTQYFGPGTRLTVL.

The chain is built from TRBV5-1 and TRBJ1-1; D perhaps matches TRBD1 (5 bases). The V gene's germline CDR1 is SGHRS and CDR2 YFSETQ. Trimming took 1 base from V and 2 from J, leaving 6 bases between them. The CDR3 has 13 amino acids. Written as DNA, the CDR3 is TGCGCCAGCAGCTTGACAGGCAACACTGAAGCTTTCTTT. This gives the protein CASSLTGNTEAFF.

The chain uses TRBV5-5 and TRBJ1-2; perhaps TRBD1 as D (6 bases). V was trimmed by 5 bases and J by 6 bases, leaving 11 bases between them. Looked up from germline, CDR1 is SGHKS and CDR2 is YYEKEE (reference sequence). CDR3 size: 12 residues. The CDR3 region is CASRQGSNGYTF. CDR3 sequence (DNA): TGTGCCAGCAGACAGGGTTCAAATGGCTACACCTTC.

The rearrangement uses TRBV2 and TRBJ2-5; no clear D gene. The assigned J gene may be wrong: the sequence end matches TRBJ2-7 better. Germline V gene sequence: CDR1 SNHLY, CDR2 FYNNEI. This CDR3 comprises 10 residues. The CDR3 DNA sequence: TGTGCCAGCAGTGACTACGAGCAGTACTTC. Translated, it gives CASSDYEQYF.

The rearrangement joins TRBV6-1 to TRBJ2-7; D possibly corresponds to TRBD1 (6 bases). The germline gives CDR1 MNHNS, CDR2 SASEGT. V was clipped by 5 bases and J by 3 bases, with 14 bases between them. The CDR3 is made up of 14 amino acids. CDR3 DNA sequence: TGTGCCAGCAGTCGGGACATTAGTCTCTACGAGCAGTACTTC. It yields the protein CASSRDISLYEQYF.

The J gene is TRBJ1-5, the V gene TRBV2, with 8 bases that match TRBD1. This CDR3 contains 14 residues. The germline V gene has CDR1 SNHLY and CDR2 FYNNEI. Trimming cost V 4 bases and J 6 bases; bases outside gene matches: 5. The CDR3 spells CASSGQGAGQPQHF. The DNA for the CDR3 is TGTGCCAGCAGTGGCCAGGGGGCAGGTCAGCCCCAGCATTTT.

This clone is labeled medium-sized. The chain recombines TRBV27 with TRBJ1-1; D unclear. The V and J ends lost 5 bases and 5 bases respectively, with 18 bases between them. Per the germline V gene, CDR1 is MNHEY and CDR2 is SMNVEV (reference sequence). The CDR3 runs to 15 residues. The CDR3 region is CASSQRVVGVTEAFF. CDR3 bases: TGTGCCAGCAGTCAACGAGTCGTTGGTGTAACTGAAGCTTTCTTT.

The CDR3 is CASSLKPDLGFVLPYEQYF. The CDR3 bases are TGTGCCAGCAGCTTAAAGCCAGATTTGGGCTTTGTCCTCCCCTACGAGCAGTACTTC. The chain couples TRBV7-9 to TRBJ2-7; no clear D gene. With 2 bases removed from V and 2 bases from J, the gap between germline ends came to 25 bases. The germline gives CDR1 SEHNR, CDR2 FQNEAQ (reference sequence). This CDR3 region has 19 residues.

This clone was observed a few times. This chain uses TRBV11-2 with TRBJ1-5; D call uncertain. Deletions cut 0 bases from V and 2 bases from J, with 5 bases between. This CDR3 is built from 14 residues. Germline CDR1 is SGHAT and CDR2 is FQNNGV. This chain's CDR3 is CASSLERGNQPQHF. The CDR3 region has the DNA TGTGCCAGCAGCTTAGAGAGGGGCAATCAGCCCCAGCATTTT.

The CDR3 loop is CASSQVDSGKDTQYF. The CDR3 DNA reads TGTGCCAGCAGCCAAGTGGATTCGGGTAAAGATACGCAGTATTTT. This chain uses TRBV4-2 with TRBJ2-3; D is ambiguous. Trimming stripped 1 base from V and 5 bases from J, with 13 bases between. The CDR3 extends over 15 amino acids. Germline CDR1 is LGHNA and CDR2 is YNFKEQ.

The chain recombines TRBV21-1 with TRBJ2-7; the D call of TRBD2 is as the table states it, not checked on the DNA. TRBV21-1 is a pseudogene segment. The CDR3 extends over 17 amino acids. The CDR3 protein is CASSKIPIRGTSYEQYF. The CDR3 DNA sequence: TGTGCCAGCAGCAAAATACCGATCCGCGGGACCTCCTACGAGCAGTACTTC.

A single count supports this clone. The J gene is TRBJ2-7, the V gene TRBV27, with TRBD1 matching 9 bases. The length of the CDR3 is 15 residues. Trimming removed 2 bases from V and 1 base from J; junction bases left unmatched: 3. CDR1 is MNHEY and CDR2 is SMNVEV in the germline V gene (reference sequence). The CDR3 protein is CASSLHGTGSYEQYF. CDR3 nucleotide sequence: TGTGCCAGCAGTTTACACGGGACAGGGTCCTACGAGCAGTACTTC.

This clone was observed a single time. This chain joins TRBV9 and TRBJ2-3, with D possibly matching TRBD1 (5 bases). Trimming pared 2 bases from V and 2 bases from J, leaving 12 bases between. CDR3 size: 15 residues. Germline V CDR1 and CDR2: SGDLS, YYNGEE. The DNA of the CDR3 is TGTGCCAGCAGCGTCGGTCAGGGCTACACAGATACGCAGTATTTT. Residues: CASSVGQGYTDTQYF. The variable domain in full, with the rest retrieved from reference TRBV9 and TRBJ2-3, is DSGVTQTPKHLITATGQRVTLRCSPRSGDLSVYWYQQSLDQGLQFLIQYYNGEERAKGNILERFSAQQFPDLHSELNLSSLELGDSALYFCASSVGQGYTDTQYFGPGTRLTVL.

The rearrangement uses TRBV7-2 and TRBJ2-7, with 7 positions matching TRBD1. The CDR3 contains 15 residues. CDR1 is SGHTA, CDR2 FQGNSA, per germline. Germline trimming cut 5 bases from V and 2 bases from J; bases unmatched to any gene: 9. CDR3 amino acids: CASSPWDSPTYEQYF. The DNA of the CDR3 is TGTGCCAGCAGCCCATGGGACAGCCCTACCTACGAGCAGTACTTC.

The V gene is TRBV28, the J gene TRBJ2-7, with D possibly TRBD2 on 6 matching bases. CDR1 and CDR2 (germline): MDHEN, SYDVKM. V was clipped by 8 bases and J by 0 bases, with 8 bases between them. The CDR3 is 12 residues long. Here the CDR3 reads CASAGSSYEQYF. CDR3 sequence (DNA): TGTGCCAGCGCGGGGAGCTCCTACGAGCAGTACTTC.

The chain combines TRBV23-1 with TRBJ1-3, with D uncertain. TRBV23-1 has ORF status, its function being uncertain. The V end was cut by 4 bases, the J end by 0 bases, with 19 bases between. This CDR3 is built from 18 residues. DNA for the CDR3: TGCGCCAGCAGTCCCAACGGCAGGTCTTGGTCCTCTGGAAACACCATATATTTT. It specifies CASSPNGRSWSSGNTIYF.

This clone has just a few counts. The chain recombines TRBV7-2 with TRBJ2-3, with 15 bases lining up with TRBD2. The germline CDR1 and CDR2 sequences are SGHTA and FQGNSA. V trimming: 7 bases; J trimming: 7 bases; junction bases outside the gene matches: 12. The CDR3 has 17 residues. CDR3: CASNQPVGTSGGNTQYF. The CDR3 coding sequence is TGTGCCAGCAACCAACCGGTCGGGACTAGCGGGGGGAATACGCAGTATTTT.

The V call is TRBV7-3, the J call TRBJ1-2, with TRBD1 as a possible D gene (5 bases). V lost 8 bases and J 8 bases, leaving 15 bases between the germline ends. The germline CDR1 and CDR2 sequences are SGHTA and FQGTGA. The CDR3 totals 12 residues. CDR3 sequence: CASPPWGEGYTF. The CDR3 DNA sequence: TGTGCCAGCCCACCTTGGGGGGAAGGCTACACCTTC. The full variable domain, in which reference TRBV7-3 and TRBJ1-2 provide the parts outside the CDR3, is GAGVSQTPSNKVTEKGKYVELRCDPISGHTALYWYRQSLGQGPEFLIYFQGTGAADDSGLPNDRFFAVRPEGSVSTLKIQRTERGDSAVYLCASPPWGEGYTFGSGTRLTVV.

This chain links TRBV5-1 with TRBJ2-7, with 9 bases lining up with TRBD1. V shed 2 bases, J shed 6 bases, and the junction held 12 bases outside the gene matches. Germline V gene data show CDR1 as SGHRS and CDR2 as YFSETQ. CDR3 length: 16 residues. CDR3 DNA: TGCGCCAGCAGCTTTCTGGGACAGGGATTGGGTAGCGAGCAGTACTTC. Translating gives CASSFLGQGLGSEQYF.

This clone was seen once. The rearrangement joins TRBV21-1 to TRBJ2-4; TRBD1 is taken as the D call from the table, unchecked against the DNA. TRBV21-1 is flagged as a pseudogene. The CDR3 loop spans 19 amino acids. For the CDR3, the DNA is TGTGCCAGCAGCAAAGTGCAAAGGCAAGGGTACAGGGGAAAAAACATTCAGTACTTC. Residues: CASSKVQRQGYRGKNIQYF.

This chain uses TRBV6-5 with TRBJ1-2, with 8 bases fitting TRBD1. Germline V gene data show CDR1 as MNHEY and CDR2 as SVGAGI. The CDR3 is 15 residues long. V was clipped by 7 bases and J by 4 bases; unmatched bases: 11. The CDR3 loop is CASTPRTGSVYGYTF. The CDR3 DNA reads as TGTGCCAGCACCCCAAGGACAGGGAGTGTCTATGGCTACACCTTC.

This clone has just one count. The chain has TRBV7-3 and TRBJ1-2; 11 bases are shared with TRBD1. Trimming took 5 bases from V and 7 from J; bases not matched to a gene: 6. Germline lookup yields CDR1 SGHTA and CDR2 FQGTGA. The CDR3 consists of 14 residues. The CDR3 loop reads CASSPTGQGGGYTF. In DNA, the CDR3 is TGTGCCAGCAGCCCTACGGGACAGGGGGGTGGCTACACCTTC.

This sequence joins TRBV20-1 and TRBJ2-7; 7 bases map to TRBD1. Germline CDR1 reads DFQATT; CDR2 reads SNEGSKA (reference sequence). V lost 3 bases and J lost 4; bases outside the gene matches: 0. This CDR3 has 11 amino acids. In nucleotides, the CDR3 is TGCAGTGCTAGGGGACAGTACGAGCAGTACTTC. It translates to CSARGQYEQYF.

The rearrangement joins TRBV5-1 to TRBJ2-7, with D perhaps matching TRBD2 (7 bases). Germline CDR1 is SGHRS and CDR2 is YFSETQ. The V gene lost 0 bases and the J gene lost 1 base, with 17 bases spanning the gap. This CDR3 has 17 amino acids. CDR3 sequence: CASSLDPGGMASYEQYF. In DNA form, the CDR3 reads TGCGCCAGCAGCTTGGATCCGGGGGGCATGGCGTCCTACGAGCAGTACTTC.